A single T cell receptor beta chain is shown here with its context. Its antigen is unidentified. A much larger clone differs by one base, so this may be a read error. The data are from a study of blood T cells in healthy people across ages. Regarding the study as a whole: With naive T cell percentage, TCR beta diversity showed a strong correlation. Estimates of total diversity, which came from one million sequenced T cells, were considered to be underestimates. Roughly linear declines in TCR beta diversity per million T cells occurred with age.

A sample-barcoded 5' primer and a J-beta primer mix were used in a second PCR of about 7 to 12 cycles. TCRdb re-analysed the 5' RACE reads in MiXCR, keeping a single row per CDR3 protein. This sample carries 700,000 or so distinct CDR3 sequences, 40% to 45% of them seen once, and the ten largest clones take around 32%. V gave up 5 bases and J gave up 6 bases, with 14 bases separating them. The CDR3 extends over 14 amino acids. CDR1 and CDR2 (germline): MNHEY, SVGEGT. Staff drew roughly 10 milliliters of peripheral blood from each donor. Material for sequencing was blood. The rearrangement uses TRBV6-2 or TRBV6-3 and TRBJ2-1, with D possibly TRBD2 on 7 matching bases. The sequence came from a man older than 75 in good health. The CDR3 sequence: CASSGGGASNEQFF. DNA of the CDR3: TGTGCCAGCAGTGGGGGGGGGGCCTCCAATGAGCAGTTCTTC.